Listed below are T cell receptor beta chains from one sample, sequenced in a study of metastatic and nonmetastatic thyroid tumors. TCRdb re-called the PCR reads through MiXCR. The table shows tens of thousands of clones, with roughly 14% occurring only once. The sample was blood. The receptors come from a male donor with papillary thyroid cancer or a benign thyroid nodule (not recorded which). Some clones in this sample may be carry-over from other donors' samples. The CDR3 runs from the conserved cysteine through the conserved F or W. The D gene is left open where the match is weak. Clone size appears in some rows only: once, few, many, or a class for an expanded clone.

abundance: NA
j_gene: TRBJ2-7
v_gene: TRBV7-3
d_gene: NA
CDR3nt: TGTGCCAGCAGCTTAGGGGTCGGGGGACACTACGAGCAGTACTTC
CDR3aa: CASSLGVGGHYEQYF

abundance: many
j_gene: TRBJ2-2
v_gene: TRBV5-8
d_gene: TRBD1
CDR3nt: TGTGCCAGCAGCTTTTACCCCGGGACCCAGGGGGCCGGGGAGCTGTTTTTT
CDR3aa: CASSFYPGTQGAGELFF

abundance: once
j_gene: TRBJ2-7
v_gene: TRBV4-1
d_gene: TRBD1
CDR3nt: TGCGCCAGCAGCCAAGAGTCGACAGGGGCCTACGAGCAGTACTTC
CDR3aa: CASSQESTGAYEQYF

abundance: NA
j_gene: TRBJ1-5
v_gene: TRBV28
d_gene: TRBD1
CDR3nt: TGTGCCAGCAGTTCAGGTACAGGGGGGAACTCGGCCAATCAGCCCCAGCATTTT
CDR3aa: CASSSGTGGNSANQPQHF

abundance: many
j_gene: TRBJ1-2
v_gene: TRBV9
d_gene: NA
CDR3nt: TGTGCCAGCAGCGTTGGGGGCGACTATGGCTACACCTTC
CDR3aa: CASSVGGDYGYTF

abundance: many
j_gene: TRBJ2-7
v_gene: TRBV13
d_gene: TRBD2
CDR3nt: TGTGCCAGCAGCACCAAGAGCGGGAGGGAGTTCTACGAGCAGTACTTC
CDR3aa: CASSTKSGREFYEQYF

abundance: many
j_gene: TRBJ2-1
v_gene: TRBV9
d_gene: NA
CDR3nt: TGTGCCAGCAGCGTAGGGAGTCTCTCCTACAATGAGCAGTTCTTC
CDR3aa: CASSVGSLSYNEQFF

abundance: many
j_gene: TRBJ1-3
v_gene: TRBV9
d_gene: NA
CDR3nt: TGTGCCAGTTGGGGGGGCTCTGGAAACACCATATATTTT
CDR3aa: CASWGGSGNTIYF

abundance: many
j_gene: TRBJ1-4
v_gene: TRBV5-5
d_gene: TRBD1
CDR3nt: TGTGCCAGCAGCCCGGTACAGGGGGATGAAAAACTGTTTTTT
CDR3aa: CASSPVQGDEKLFF

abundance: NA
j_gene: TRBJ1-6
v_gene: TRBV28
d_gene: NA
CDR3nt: TGTGCCAGTCGCCGGGACAATAATTCACCCCTCCACTTT
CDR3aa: CASRRDNNSPLHF

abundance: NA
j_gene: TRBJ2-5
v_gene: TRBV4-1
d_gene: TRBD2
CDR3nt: TGCGCCACGACAGAGACTAGCGGGAGTGGTGAGACCCAGTACTTC
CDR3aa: CATTETSGSGETQYF

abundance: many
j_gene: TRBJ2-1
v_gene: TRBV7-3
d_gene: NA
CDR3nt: TGTGCCAGCGGGGGGGCCAAGGATGAGCAGTTCTTC
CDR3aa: CASGGAKDEQFF

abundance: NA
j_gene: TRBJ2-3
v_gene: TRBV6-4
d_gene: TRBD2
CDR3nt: TGTGCCAGCAGTGACGGGACTAGCGGGGCAGATACGCAGTATTTT
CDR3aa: CASSDGTSGADTQYF

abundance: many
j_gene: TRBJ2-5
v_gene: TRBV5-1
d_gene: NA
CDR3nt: TGCGCCAGCAGCTTGTCGCCGAACCAAGAGACCCAGTACTTC
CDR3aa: CASSLSPNQETQYF

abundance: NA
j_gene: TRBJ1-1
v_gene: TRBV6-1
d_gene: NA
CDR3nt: TGTGCCAGCAGTGAAGTTCTGGCTTGGAACACTGAAGCTTTCTTT
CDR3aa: CASSEVLAWNTEAFF

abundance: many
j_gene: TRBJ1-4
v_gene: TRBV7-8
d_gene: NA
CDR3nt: TGTGCCAGCAGAGAAGACAGAATGAATAATGAAAAACTGTTTTTT
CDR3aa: CASREDRMNNEKLFF

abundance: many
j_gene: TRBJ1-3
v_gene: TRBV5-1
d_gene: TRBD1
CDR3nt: TGCGCCAGCAGCTTGGCGGGACAGGGGTACGGAAACACCATATATTTT
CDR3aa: CASSLAGQGYGNTIYF

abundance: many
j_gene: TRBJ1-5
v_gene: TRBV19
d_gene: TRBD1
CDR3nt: TGTGCCAGTCAAGGACAGGTTTCCAATCAGCCCCAGCATTTT
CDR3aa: CASQGQVSNQPQHF

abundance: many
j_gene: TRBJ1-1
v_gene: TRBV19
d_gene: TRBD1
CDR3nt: TGTGCCAGTAGTTTGGGACAGGGGACGGCTGAAGCTTTCTTT
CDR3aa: CASSLGQGTAEAFF

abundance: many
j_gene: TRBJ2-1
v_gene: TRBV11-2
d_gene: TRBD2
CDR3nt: TGTGCCAGCAGCTTAGTTGCGGGGGGAGGGTATGAGCAGTTCTTC
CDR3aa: CASSLVAGGGYEQFF

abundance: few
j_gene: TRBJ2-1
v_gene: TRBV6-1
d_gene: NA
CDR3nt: TGTGCCAGCAGGTTCGGCCTTGAGCAGTTCTTC
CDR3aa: CASRFGLEQFF

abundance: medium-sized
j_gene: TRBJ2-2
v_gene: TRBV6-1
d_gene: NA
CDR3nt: TGTGCCAGCAGTAGCGGTGAGACCGGGGAGCTGTTTTTT
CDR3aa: CASSSGETGELFF

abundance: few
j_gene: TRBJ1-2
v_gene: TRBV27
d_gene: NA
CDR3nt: TGTGCCATCAGTTCCGGGGGGCATGGCCGAAGGCACTATGGCTACACCTTC
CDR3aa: CAISSGGHGRRHYGYTF

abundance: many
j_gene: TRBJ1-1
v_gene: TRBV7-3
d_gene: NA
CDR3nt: TGTGCCAGCAGCCCGCATCCCGGGACGCCTGAAGCTTTCTTT
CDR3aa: CASSPHPGTPEAFF

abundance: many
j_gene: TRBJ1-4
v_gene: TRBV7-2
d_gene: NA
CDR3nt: TGTGCCAGCAGCTTAGAAGCCAATGAAAAACTGTTTTTT
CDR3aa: CASSLEANEKLFF

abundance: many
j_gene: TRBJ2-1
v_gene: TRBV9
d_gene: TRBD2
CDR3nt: TGTGCCAGCAGCGTAGAAGGACATCTAATAGCGGGGGGCAACAATGAGCAGTTCTTC
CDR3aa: CASSVEGHLIAGGNNEQFF

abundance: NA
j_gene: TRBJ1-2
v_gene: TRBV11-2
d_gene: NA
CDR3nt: TGTGCCAGCAGCTCCAACGGACAGAAAGCTAACTATGGCTACACCTTC
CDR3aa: CASSSNGQKANYGYTF

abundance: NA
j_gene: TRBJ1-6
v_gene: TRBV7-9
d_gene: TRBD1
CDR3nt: TGTGCCAGCTTCGCGATCACAGGGGGTGATTCACCCCTCCACTTT
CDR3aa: CASFAITGGDSPLHF

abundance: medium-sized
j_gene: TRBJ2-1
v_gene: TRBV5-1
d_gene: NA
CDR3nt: TGCGCCAGCAGCCCTCAGGACTATCCGAAGGACAATGAGCAGTTCTTC
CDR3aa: CASSPQDYPKDNEQFF

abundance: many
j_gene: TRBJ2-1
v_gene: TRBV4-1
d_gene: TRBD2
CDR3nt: TGCGCCAGCAGCCAAGATGCGGGAGTCGTTTACAATGAGCAGTTCTTC
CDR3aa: CASSQDAGVVYNEQFF

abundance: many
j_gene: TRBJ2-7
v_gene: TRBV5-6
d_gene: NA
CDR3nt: TGTGCCAGCAGCGGGGCCTCCTACGAGCAGTACTTC
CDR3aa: CASSGASYEQYF

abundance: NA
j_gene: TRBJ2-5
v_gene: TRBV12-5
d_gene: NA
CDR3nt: TGTGCTAGTGGTTTCCGACCCTTGCACAGGGTGAAAGAGACCCAGTACTTC
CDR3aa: CASGFRPLHRVKETQYF

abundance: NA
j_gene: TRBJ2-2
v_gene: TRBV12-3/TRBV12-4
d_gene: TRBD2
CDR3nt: TGTGCCAGCAGGACAAGCGGGGTGCTGAAGGGGCCCGGGGAGCTGTTTTTT
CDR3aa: CASRTSGVLKGPGELFF

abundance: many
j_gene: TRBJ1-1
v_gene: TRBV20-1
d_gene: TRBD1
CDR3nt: TGCAGTGCGCCCCTGACAGGGGCGGCGGCTTTCTTT
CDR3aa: CSAPLTGAAAFF

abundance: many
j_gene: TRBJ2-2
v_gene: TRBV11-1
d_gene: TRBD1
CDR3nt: TGTGCCAGCAGCTACTCGTGGACAGGACAAAACACCGGGGAGCTGTTTTTT
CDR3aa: CASSYSWTGQNTGELFF

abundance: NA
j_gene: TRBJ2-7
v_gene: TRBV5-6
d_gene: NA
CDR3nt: TGTGCCAGCGGCATCATCCCCAGGGGTCACAGTACCTACGAGCAGTACTTC
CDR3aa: CASGIIPRGHSTYEQYF

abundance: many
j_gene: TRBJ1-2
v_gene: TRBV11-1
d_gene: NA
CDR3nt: TGTGCCAGCAGCTTATCGGAGTCAAGTGGCTACACCTTC
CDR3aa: CASSLSESSGYTF

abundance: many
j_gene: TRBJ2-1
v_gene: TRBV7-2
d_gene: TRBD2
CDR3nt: TGTGCCAGCAGCTCCCACACCTACGGACTAGCGGGTAATGAGCAGTTCTTC
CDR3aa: CASSSHTYGLAGNEQFF

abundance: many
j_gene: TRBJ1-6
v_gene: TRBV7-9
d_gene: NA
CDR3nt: TGTGCCAGCAGCTTGTCGTTCCAGGGCGGTAATTCACCCCTCCACTTT
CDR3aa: CASSLSFQGGNSPLHF

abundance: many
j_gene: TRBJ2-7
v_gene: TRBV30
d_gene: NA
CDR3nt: TGTGCCTGGAGTTCTCTTAGGTACGAGCAGTACTTC
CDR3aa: CAWSSLRYEQYF

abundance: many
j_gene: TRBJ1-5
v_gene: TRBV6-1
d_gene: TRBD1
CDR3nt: TGTGCCAGCAGTGAGGGGAGGGACAGGGGCCAGCCCCAGCATTTT
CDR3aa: CASSEGRDRGQPQHF

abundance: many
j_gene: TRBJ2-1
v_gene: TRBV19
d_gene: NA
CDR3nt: TGTGCCAGTAGTACACTGGACGGGTACAATGAGCAGTTCTTC
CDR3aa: CASSTLDGYNEQFF

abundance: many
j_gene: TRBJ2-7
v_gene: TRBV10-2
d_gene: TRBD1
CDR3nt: TGCGCCAGCCGACAGGGACCCTACGAGCAGTACTTC
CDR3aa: CASRQGPYEQYF

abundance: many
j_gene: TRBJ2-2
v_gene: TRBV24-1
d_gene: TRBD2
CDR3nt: TGTGCCACCAGTGATCCGGGACTAGCGGGGGGGCGAACCGGGGAGCTGTTTTTT
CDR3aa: CATSDPGLAGGRTGELFF

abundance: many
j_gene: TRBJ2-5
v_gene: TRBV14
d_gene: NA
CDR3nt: TGTGCCAGCAGCCATGCCAGCGTGGGAGTTAAAGAGACCCAGTACTTC
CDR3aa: CASSHASVGVKETQYF

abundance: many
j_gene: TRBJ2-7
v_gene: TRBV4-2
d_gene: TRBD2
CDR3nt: TGTGCCAGCAGCCATGGTAGCGGGAGTTACGAGCAGTACTTC
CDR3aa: CASSHGSGSYEQYF

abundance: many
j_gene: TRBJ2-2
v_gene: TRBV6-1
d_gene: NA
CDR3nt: TGTGCCAGCAGTGCCGCCGGAGGTACCGGGGAGCTGTTTTTT
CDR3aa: CASSAAGGTGELFF

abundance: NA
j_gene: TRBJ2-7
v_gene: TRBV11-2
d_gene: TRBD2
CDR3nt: TGTGCCAGCACCGTCGAGGGTAGCGGGACCTACGAGCAGTACTTC
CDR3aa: CASTVEGSGTYEQYF

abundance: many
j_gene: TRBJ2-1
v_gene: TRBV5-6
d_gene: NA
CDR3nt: TGTGCCAGCAGCTTATCCAATGAGCAGTTCTTC
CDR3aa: CASSLSNEQFF

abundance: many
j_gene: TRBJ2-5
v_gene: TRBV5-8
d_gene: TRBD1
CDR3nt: TGTGCCAGCAGCTCCCCGGGGACAGCCGTCCAAGAGACCCAGTACTTC
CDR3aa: CASSSPGTAVQETQYF

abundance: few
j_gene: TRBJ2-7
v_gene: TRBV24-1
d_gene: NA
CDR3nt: TGTGCCACCAGTGTAGGGGCCACCAGCGAGCAGTACTTC
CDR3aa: CATSVGATSEQYF

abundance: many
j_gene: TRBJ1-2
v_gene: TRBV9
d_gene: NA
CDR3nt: TGTGCCAGCAGCGAGGGCTGGGAAAACTATGGCTACACCTTC
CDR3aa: CASSEGWENYGYTF

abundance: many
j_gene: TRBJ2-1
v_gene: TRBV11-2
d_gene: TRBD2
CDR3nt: TGTGCCAGCAGATCCGGGACTATCTCCTACAATGAGCAGTTCTTC
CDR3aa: CASRSGTISYNEQFF